The 27 T cell receptor beta chains listed next were all sequenced from one sample in a study of molecular identifiers for immune sequencing clone quantification (dated by TCRdb to 2016 to 2018). Library construction relied on PCR. This sample was sequenced with an Illumina HiSeq 4000. Using fastp trimming at Q25 and MiXCR clonotype assembly, TCRdb reanalyzed the public sequencing data and kept in-frame beta chains. Each CDR3 protein appears once, grouped with its most common genes and DNA. The table for this sample lists over 600,000 distinct CDR3 sequences; about 20% of them were counted only once. The ten largest clonotypes hold roughly 0.83% of the sample. Material for sequencing was naive CD8+ T cells from blood, with Jurkat cell RNA spiked in. According to the study, the label for this sample's cell subset or site signals: FACS-sorted CD8+CD4-CCR7+CD45RA+ naive T cells. The receptors derive from a human donor in good health. Some libraries in this study had Jurkat cell RNA spiked in.

Concerning this clonotype: Possible read error: a much larger clone is one base away. The chain joins TRBV30 to TRBJ1-5; D uncertain. The CDR3 extends over 14 amino acids. Germline V gene sequence: CDR1 GTSNPN, CDR2 SVGIG (reference sequence). The ends were cut back, 0 bases at V and 2 bases at J, with 8 bases in the middle. CDR3 protein: CAWSVSYGNQPQHF. In DNA, the CDR3 is TGTGCCTGGAGTGTATCCTATGGCAATCAGCCCCAGCATTTT.

With respect to this clonotype: One base away lies a much larger clone, so this may be a sequencing read error. Given the absence of the conserved phenylalanine or tryptophan at the CDR3 end, a read error is likely. The genes are TRBV19 and TRBJ2-1; D call uncertain. Per the germline V gene, CDR1 is LNHDA and CDR2 is SQIVND (reference sequence). Deletions cut 3 bases from V and 0 bases from J, with 9 bases between. The CDR3 is 15 residues long. The CDR3 is CASSITASSYNEQFL. For the CDR3, the DNA is TGTGCCAGTAGTATTACAGCGTCCTCCTACAATGAGCAGTTCCTC.

This clonotype has ten or more counts. This chain links TRBV27 with TRBJ1-1, with D possibly matching TRBD1 (6 bases). This CDR3 region has 13 residues. V lost 6 bases to trimming and J lost 6 bases, with 14 bases between them. The germline V gene encodes CDR1 MNHEY and CDR2 SMNVEV (reference sequence). CDR3 bases: TGTGCCAGCAGGCAGACCGGGACACCTGAAGCTTTCTTT. Its protein product is CASRQTGTPEAFF.

This clonotype has a count of ten or more. The chain couples TRBV6-5 to TRBJ2-1, with TRBD1 matching 8 bases. The CDR3 runs 14 residues. V shed 7 bases, J shed 4 bases, and the junction held 6 bases outside the gene matches. Germline assignment: CDR1 MNHEY and CDR2 SVGAGI. The CDR3: CASNPGGIYNEQFF. As DNA, the CDR3 is TGTGCCAGCAATCCAGGGGGCATTTACAATGAGCAGTTCTTC.

This sequence joins TRBV7-8 and TRBJ2-7; D is ambiguous. The CDR3 loop spans 14 amino acids. V shed 5 bases and J shed 3 bases, with 14 bases lying between them. Germline lookup yields CDR1 SGHVS and CDR2 FQNEAQ. For the CDR3, the DNA is TGTGCCAGCAGCCCCGACTGGATACTCTACGAGCAGTACTTC. It specifies CASSPDWILYEQYF.

This clonotype was counted at least ten times. V usage is TRBV29-1 and J usage is TRBJ2-7; TRBD2 is a possible D gene (6 bases). V lost 3 bases and J lost 2, with 11 bases in between. Germline V gives CDR1 SQVTM, CDR2 ANQGSEA. This CDR3 spans 13 amino acids. CDR3 DNA: TGCAGCGTTGAGGTAGCGGCGGCCTACGAGCAGTACTTC. Translating it yields CSVEVAAAYEQYF.

This clonotype was recorded many times. J is TRBJ2-3 and V is TRBV6-5; D may be TRBD2 (5 bases). The germline gives CDR1 MNHEY, CDR2 SVGAGI. This CDR3 comprises 15 residues. With 2 bases removed from V and 1 base from J, the gap between germline ends came to 10 bases. The CDR3, as DNA: TGTGCCAGCAGTTACGGCGTGCGGGGCACAGATACGCAGTATTTT. It is translated as CASSYGVRGTDTQYF.

This clonotype was counted many times. This sequence joins TRBV20-1 and TRBJ2-7; D is undetermined. CDR3 length equals 12 residues. The ends were cut back, 2 bases at V and 2 bases at J, with 7 bases in the middle. Germline V gene sequence: CDR1 DFQATT, CDR2 SNEGSKA (reference sequence). The CDR3 nucleotides are TGCAGTGCTAGAACACTCCCCTACGAGCAGTACTTC. Translation gives CSARTLPYEQYF.

This clonotype was recorded at least ten times. The genes are TRBV11-3 and TRBJ2-3, with D perhaps assigned TRBD1 or TRBD2 (6 bases each). Trimming left V 5 bases short and J 0 bases short, with 12 bases between. From germline, CDR1 is SGHNT and CDR2 YENEEA. This CDR3 spans 15 amino acids. The CDR3 spells CASSGGRGSTDTQYF. CDR3 in DNA: TGTGCCAGCAGCGGGGGGCGGGGAAGCACAGATACGCAGTATTTT.

In this sample, this clonotype turned up many times. The rearrangement joins TRBV29-1 to TRBJ1-1; a possible D gene is TRBD1 (5 bases). The CDR3 loop spans 13 amino acids. The germline V and J ends were trimmed by 7 bases and 2 bases, with 14 bases remaining between them. CDR1 is SQVTM and CDR2 is ANQGSEA in the germline V gene. CDR3 coding DNA: TGCAGCGGGGTCGGGACGGATAACACTGAAGCTTTCTTT. Its protein product is CSGVGTDNTEAFF.

Only a few counts were recorded for this clonotype. This chain links TRBV3-1 with TRBJ2-1, with 12 bases aligning to TRBD2. V trimming: 1 base; J trimming: 0 bases; junction bases outside the gene matches: 4. The length of the CDR3 is 18 residues. Germline V lookup: CDR1 LGHDT, CDR2 YNNKEL (reference sequence). DNA for the CDR3: TGTGCCAGCAGCCAAGGACTAGCGGGAGAAGTCTCCTACAATGAGCAGTTCTTC. It specifies CASSQGLAGEVSYNEQFF.

This clonotype was counted at least ten times. The CDR3 loop is CASSLEQGGAYNEQFF. The CDR3 nucleotides are TGTGCCAGTAGTCTTGAACAGGGGGGAGCATACAATGAGCAGTTCTTC. The chain carries TRBV19 and TRBJ2-1, with TRBD1 matching over 8 bases. The CDR3 totals 16 residues. The V segment lost 5 bases and the J segment 4 bases; nucleotides outside the gene matches: 10. Germline V CDR1 and CDR2: LNHDA, SQIVND (reference sequence). Using reference TRBV19 and TRBJ2-1 for the parts outside the CDR3, the full variable domain is DGGITQSPKYLFRKEGQNVTLSCEQNLNHDAMYWYRQDPGQGLRLIYYSQIVNDFQKGDIAEGYSVSREKKESFPLTVTSAQKNPTAFYLCASSLEQGGAYNEQFFGPGTRLTVL.

This clonotype was detected ten times or more. This sequence joins TRBV10-1 and TRBJ2-2; D is unclear. CDR3 length: 13 amino acids. The V gene lost 0 bases and the J gene lost 5 bases, with 4 bases spanning the gap. CDR1 and CDR2 from the germline V gene are WNHNN and SYGVQD (reference sequence). The CDR3 sequence: CASSESRTGELFF. The CDR3 DNA is TGCGCCAGCAGTGAGTCCCGAACCGGGGAGCTGTTTTTT.

In its sample, this clonotype was seen many times. The chain employs TRBV4-3 and TRBJ1-3, with 7 bases matching TRBD1. Germline loops: CDR1 LGHNA, CDR2 YSLEER. There are 18 residues in the CDR3. V shed 0 bases and J 0 bases; nucleotides not matched to a gene: 8. CDR3 sequence: CASSQDFTGEVSGNTIYF. CDR3 coding DNA: TGCGCCAGCAGCCAAGATTTTACAGGGGAAGTCTCTGGAAACACCATATATTTT.

V is TRBV7-2 and J is TRBJ1-2; 9 bases align to TRBD1. CDR1 and CDR2 from the germline V gene are SGHTA and FQGNSA. The trim removed 4 bases at V and 4 bases at J, leaving 13 bases unmatched. The CDR3 is 17 amino acids. Here the CDR3 reads CASSSHFRDRDGYGYTF. CDR3 DNA sequence: TGTGCCAGCAGCTCCCACTTCCGGGACAGGGATGGCTATGGCTACACCTTC.

The chain combines TRBV9 with TRBJ2-1, with 14 positions matching TRBD2. The V gene end was trimmed by 0 bases and the J gene end by 1 base; junction bases not matched to a gene: 9. In germline, CDR1 is SGDLS, CDR2 YYNGEE. The CDR3 is 20 amino acids. The CDR3 sequence is CASSVASGTSGSWSYNEQFF. The CDR3 DNA is TGTGCCAGCAGCGTAGCCTCCGGGACTAGCGGGAGCTGGTCCTACAATGAGCAGTTCTTC. The variable domain in full, completed from reference TRBV9 and TRBJ2-1, reads DSGVTQTPKHLITATGQRVTLRCSPRSGDLSVYWYQQSLDQGLQFLIQYYNGEERAKGNILERFSAQQFPDLHSELNLSSLELGDSALYFCASSVASGTSGSWSYNEQFFGPGTRLTVL.

There are many counts of this clonotype. This chain uses TRBV4-3 with TRBJ1-2; D is uncertain. Germline V gene lookup returns CDR1 LGHNA and CDR2 YSLEER. Trimming removed 0 bases at V and 4 bases at J, with 21 bases between. CDR3 length: 18 amino acids. The CDR3 loop reads CASSQDASFGSDGYGYTF. The CDR3 nucleotides read TGCGCCAGCAGCCAAGATGCGAGCTTCGGATCAGACGGCTATGGCTACACCTTC.

To note about this clonotype: This could be a read error, since a much larger clone is one nucleotide away. This CDR3 fails to terminate in the conserved phenylalanine or tryptophan, so it likely reflects a read error. CDR3 protein: CASSFSSPSYNEQFL. The CDR3 nucleotides read TGTGCCAGCAGTTTTTCCAGCCCCTCCTACAATGAGCAGTTCCTC. The chain carries TRBV27 and TRBJ2-1, with D uncertain. Germline V gene lookup returns CDR1 MNHEY and CDR2 SMNVEV (reference sequence). Trimming pared 3 bases from V and 0 bases from J, leaving 9 bases between. This CDR3 region has 15 residues.

This clonotype appeared many times. V gene TRBV12-3 or TRBV12-4 combines with J gene TRBJ2-3; 9 nucleotides align to TRBD1. Trimming at V came to 7 bases and at J to 2 bases, leaving 13 bases not matched to a gene. There are 17 residues in the CDR3. In DNA form, the CDR3 reads TGTGCCAGCATCCCAGCCTTGGGGGACAGGGACACAGATACGCAGTATTTT. It codes for CASIPALGDRDTDTQYF.

This clonotype was observed many times. The rearrangement uses TRBV13 and TRBJ2-7, with D unclear. In germline, CDR1 is PRHDT, CDR2 FYEKMQ (reference sequence). V lost 0 bases to trimming and J lost 5 bases, with 11 bases between them. The CDR3 has 14 residues. The CDR3 spells CASSLGVRWDEQYF. The CDR3 region has the DNA TGTGCCAGCAGCTTAGGGGTCAGATGGGACGAGCAGTACTTC.

The chain uses TRBV7-2 and TRBJ2-7, with 7 positions matching TRBD1. Looked up from germline, CDR1 is SGHTA and CDR2 is FQGNSA. J was trimmed by 6 bases and V by 5 bases; bases with no gene match: 10. This CDR3 spans 14 amino acids. In nucleotides, the CDR3 is TGTGCCAGCAGCCCATGGACAGGATATGGCGAGCAGTACTTC. Protein sequence: CASSPWTGYGEQYF.

The chain recombines TRBV11-2 with TRBJ2-7; D gene unclear. The CDR3 spans 12 residues. Trimming cost V 2 bases and J 5 bases, with 7 bases left between them. Germline assignment: CDR1 SGHAT and CDR2 FQNNGV. In DNA form, the CDR3 reads TGTGCCAGCAGCTTACAGAACAACGAGCAGTACTTC. Protein product: CASSLQNNEQYF. Full variable domain (rest looked up from reference TRBV11-2 and TRBJ2-7): EAGVAQSPRYKIIEKRQSVAFWCNPISGHATLYWYQQILGQGPKLLIQFQNNGVVDDSQLPKDRFSAERLKGVDSTLKIQPAKLEDSAVYLCASSLQNNEQYFGPGTRLTVT.

The chain joins TRBV2 to TRBJ1-2; tentative D call: TRBD1 (5 bases). This CDR3 spans 14 amino acids. Looked up from germline, CDR1 is SNHLY and CDR2 is FYNNEI. Trimming took off 3 bases at V and 2 bases at J, with 10 bases between the two ends. This CDR3 reads CASSEVWDNYGYTF. DNA of the CDR3: TGTGCCAGCAGTGAGGTCTGGGACAACTATGGCTACACCTTC.

The rearrangement links TRBV4-3 to TRBJ2-1; 12 nucleotides align to TRBD2. CDR1 and CDR2 from the germline V gene are LGHNA and YSLEER. This CDR3 region has 18 residues. Trimming took 0 bases from V and 8 from J; bases not matched to a gene: 11. CDR3 sequence: CASSQDGLAGGLWDEQFF. CDR3 nucleotide sequence: TGCGCCAGCAGCCAAGATGGTCTAGCGGGGGGGTTATGGGATGAGCAGTTCTTC.

This clonotype was detected once. Given a much more abundant clone one base away, this may be a read error. V and J are TRBV6-5 and TRBJ1-3; possible D gene TRBD1, 5 bases. CDR1 is MNHEY and CDR2 is SVGAGI in the germline V gene. The CDR3 loop spans 16 amino acids. Trimming left V 6 bases short and J 5 bases short, with 20 bases between. This chain's CDR3 is CASSRGDPRPRNTIYF. CDR3 coding DNA: TGTGCCAGCAGCCGCGGGGACCCCCGACCCAGAAACACCATATATTTT.

This clonotype was found many times. The chain is built from TRBV9 and TRBJ2-3; no clear D. CDR1 SGDLS and CDR2 YYNGEE come from the germline V gene. Trimming removed 0 bases from V and 0 bases from J, with 14 bases in between. The CDR3 totals 17 residues. CDR3 sequence: CASSVGFSGRSTDTQYF. DNA of the CDR3: TGTGCCAGCAGCGTAGGTTTCAGTGGGCGGAGCACAGATACGCAGTATTTT.

This clonotype was seen ten or more times. The J gene is TRBJ1-1, the V gene TRBV12-5; D may be TRBD1 (5 bases). V gave up 1 base and J gave up 10 bases, with 7 bases separating them. CDR1 and CDR2 (germline): LGHNT, FRNRAP. CDR3 size: 11 residues. Here the CDR3 reads CASGLAGLAFF. CDR3 DNA: TGTGCTAGTGGTTTGGCAGGGTTAGCTTTCTTT. The full variable domain, with the rest looked up from reference TRBV12-5 and TRBJ1-1, is DARVTQTPRHKVTEMGQEVTMRCQPILGHNTVFWYRQTMMQGLELLAYFRNRAPLDDSGMPKDRFSAEMPDATLATLKIQPSEPRDSAVYFCASGLAGLAFFGQGTRLTVV.